This TCR beta chain emerged from a study of blood T cell repertoires in COVID-19. Background on the study: The United States, Italy and Spain supplied acute and convalescent COVID-19 samples.

The CDR3 contains 18 residues. The V and J ends lost 0 bases and 6 bases respectively, with 21 bases between them. Per germline, CDR1 MNHNS and CDR2 SASEGT. This table comes from immunoSEQ multiplex PCR, and its TCRdb copy is limited to in-frame clones, with some not included. The table lists under 150,000 clones, around 80% of them singletons, with roughly 1.9% in the top ten. The J gene is TRBJ1-5, the V gene TRBV6-1; weak D call: TRBD1 (6 bases). Sequencing input: peripheral blood. This receptor was obtained from a man aged 65 to 85 with acute or convalescent COVID-19. The DNA of the CDR3 is TGTGCCAGCAGTGAAGCCTCCCGGGGGGGGCGGTTAGGTCAGCCCCAGCATTTT. Translation gives CASSEASRGGRLGQPQHF.